This T cell receptor beta chain was identified during a study of T cell responses to AZD1222 COVID-19 vaccine (dated by TCRdb to 2020 to 2023). As for the study more broadly: A total of approximately 250 trial participants underwent TCR sequencing, of whom some 200 had received two doses of AZD1222 and about 25 had received two doses of the MenACWY control vaccine. Trial participants were enrolled into age subgroups of 18-55, 56-69 and 70-plus years, which contained approximately 150, 30 and 60 TCR-sequenced participants, respectively. General conclusions and limits of the study: After two AZD1222 doses, spike-specific TCR breadth and depth were significantly higher than at day 0 and than in MenACWY recipients. Because no day 14 peak-response samples were available, the repertoires could be characterized only after the peak T cell response. Most participants were white British and females outnumbered males, and the authors suggested that clonal diversity may have been underestimated. CD4 TCRs associated with the vaccine covered the entire spike protein, and the dominant responses were in regions 160-218 and 743-854. Conclusions about previously exposed vaccinees are limited, since just five or six AZD1222 recipients were seropositive for SARS-CoV-2 at baseline. Reportedly, close to half of the unique spike-specific TCRs recognized epitopes lying outside the regions that are mutated in the B.1.351 and B.1.1.7 variants. The 56-69-year group was small, and its depth increase did not reach significance, likely because of low power.

What the time point label conveys for this sample: about 28 days (+/-7) after the second vaccine dose. The treatment or condition label on this specimen signifies: meningococcal conjugate vaccine given as trial control. Vaccinee samples came from UK trials COV001 and COV002, including a single-blind randomized controlled phase 2/3 trial of AZD1222 (ChAdOx1 nCoV-19) in healthy adults. Trial participant PBMC samples were collected at day 0 and day 28 after the second dose for TCRbeta chain sequencing. Trimming costs V 6 bases and J 7 bases, and their ends lie 17 bases apart. The CDR1 and CDR2 encoded by the germline V gene are SGHRS and YFSETQ. The CDR3 holds 15 amino acids from the cysteine to the phenylalanine. The entry retains the CDR3 DNA only, 45 bases that are in frame from base 1. The CDR3 regions of human TCRbeta chains were subjected to immunosequencing. Concerning the study's data processing: Repertoire TCRs were matched against a reference library of SARS-CoV-2-specific TCRs generated with the MIRA antigen-specificity platform. Breadth meant the fraction of unique TCRs that were SARS-CoV-2-associated, whereas depth meant the fraction of total T cells that were SARS-CoV-2-associated. Using the MIRA data, each spike-specific TCR was mapped to the spike region that the TCR reacts to and placed in a CD4 or CD8 class. Log10-transformed breadth and depth values were compared by one-way ANOVA with Sidak's multiple comparisons tests. This immuneACCESS table, as held by TCRdb, lists in-frame sequences with V and J called but not all clones. Of the missing ones, under half trace to an unresolved V gene in checked studies; the others have no known cause. V and J calls and clone size are copied from that table; D and trimming were computed from the DNA. The sample table contains about 70,000 clones; only one count was recorded for more than 75% of them. Around 4.8% of the sample is held by the ten biggest clonotypes.

As concerns this clone: Its target antigen remains unknown. Nothing much larger sits one base from this clone, and base qualities are not available.

The sequence was collected from an adult who received the MenACWY meningococcal vaccine as a control. The rearranged chain carries TRBV5-1 and TRBJ1-6; too little of a D gene remains to name it. The sequencing here drew on peripheral blood, taken 28 days after the second dose of the MenACWY control vaccine. The CDR3 amino acid sequence is: CASMLVAETNSPLHF. The nucleotide sequence reads as follows: TGCGCCAGCATGCTTGTTGCCGAAACAAATTCACCCCTCCACTTT.